This T cell receptor beta chain was sequenced in a study of identical twins. General study points: For monozygotic twins, models underestimated out-of-frame TCR alpha sharing. Whereas memory repertoires showed no such difference, abundant cord blood beta clonotypes carried fewer insertions. In drawing conclusions, the study used cross-sectional statistical analysis and did not follow the same donors.

Ten or more counts support this clonotype. Its specificity is not known. cDNA molecules carried unique molecular identifiers, and template switching added a universal primer site. TCRdb reprocessed the 5' RACE reads via MiXCR and lists one record per CDR3 protein. Among hundreds of thousands of distinct CDR3 sequences listed, over 9% were seen once. The V end lost 5 bases, the J end lost 3 bases, and 10 bases lay between the germline ends. The CDR3 contains 13 residues. In germline, CDR1 is MGHRA, CDR2 YSYEKL. The same sample was also used in a study of yellow fever vaccine responses in identical twins.

Sequencing used PBMCs. The genes are TRBV4-1 and TRBJ1-1; tentatively, D is TRBD1 (5 bases). The source is a woman aged 18-29 years in good health. The CDR3 spells CASSLIGDTEAFF. CDR3 coding DNA: TGCGCCAGCAGCTTAATAGGGGACACTGAAGCTTTCTTT.